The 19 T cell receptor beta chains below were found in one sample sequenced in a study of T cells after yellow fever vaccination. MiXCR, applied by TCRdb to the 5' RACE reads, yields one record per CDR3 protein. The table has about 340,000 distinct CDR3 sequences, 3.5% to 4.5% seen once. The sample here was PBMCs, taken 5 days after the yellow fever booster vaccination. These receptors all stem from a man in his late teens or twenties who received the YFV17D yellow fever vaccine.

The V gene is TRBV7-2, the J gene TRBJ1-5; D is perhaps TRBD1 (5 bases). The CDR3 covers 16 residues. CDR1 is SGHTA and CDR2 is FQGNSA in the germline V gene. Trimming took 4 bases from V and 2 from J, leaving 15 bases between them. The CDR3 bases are TGTGCCAGCAGCTCTCCCGGGACTCAGGGCAATCAGCCCCAGCATTTT. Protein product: CASSSPGTQGNQPQHF.

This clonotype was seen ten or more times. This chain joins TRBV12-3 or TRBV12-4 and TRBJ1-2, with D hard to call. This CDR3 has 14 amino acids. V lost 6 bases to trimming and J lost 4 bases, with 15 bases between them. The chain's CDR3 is CASSQDGYIYGYTF. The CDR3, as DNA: TGTGCCAGCAGCCAGGACGGATATATCTATGGCTACACCTTC.

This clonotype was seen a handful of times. The CDR3 here is CASLKSGGDTQYF. CDR3 DNA sequence: TGTGCCAGCCTTAAATCGGGGGGGGATACGCAGTATTTT. V usage is TRBV7-2 and J usage is TRBJ2-3, with 8 bases matching TRBD2. The CDR3 has 13 amino acids. Germline V lookup: CDR1 SGHTA, CDR2 FQGNSA. Unmatched junction bases numbered 7, after V lost 8 bases and J lost 6 bases.

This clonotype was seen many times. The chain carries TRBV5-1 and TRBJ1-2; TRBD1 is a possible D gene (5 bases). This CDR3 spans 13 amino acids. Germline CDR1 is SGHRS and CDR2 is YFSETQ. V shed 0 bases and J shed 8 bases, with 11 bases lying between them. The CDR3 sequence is CASSLGGGRGYTF. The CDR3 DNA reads TGCGCCAGCAGCTTGGGCGGGGGAAGAGGCTACACCTTC.

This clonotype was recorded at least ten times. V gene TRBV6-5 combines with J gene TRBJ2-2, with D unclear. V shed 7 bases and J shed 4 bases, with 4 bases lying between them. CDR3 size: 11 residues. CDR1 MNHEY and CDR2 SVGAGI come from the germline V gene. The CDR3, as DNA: TGTGCCAGCATGAGCACCGGGGAGCTGTTTTTT. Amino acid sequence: CASMSTGELFF.

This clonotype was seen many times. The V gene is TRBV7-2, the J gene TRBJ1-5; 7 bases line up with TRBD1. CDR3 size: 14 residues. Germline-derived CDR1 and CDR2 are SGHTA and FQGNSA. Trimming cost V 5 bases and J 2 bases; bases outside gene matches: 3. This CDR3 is CASSPDRGNQPQHF. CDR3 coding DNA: TGTGCCAGCAGCCCTGACAGGGGCAATCAGCCCCAGCATTTT.

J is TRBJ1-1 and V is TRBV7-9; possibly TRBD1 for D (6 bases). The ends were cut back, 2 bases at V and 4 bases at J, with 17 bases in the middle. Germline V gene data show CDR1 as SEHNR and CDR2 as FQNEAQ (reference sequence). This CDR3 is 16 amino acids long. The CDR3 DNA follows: TGTGCCAGCAGCTTATCTCCACGGACAGATGGCACTGAAGCTTTCTTT. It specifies CASSLSPRTDGTEAFF.

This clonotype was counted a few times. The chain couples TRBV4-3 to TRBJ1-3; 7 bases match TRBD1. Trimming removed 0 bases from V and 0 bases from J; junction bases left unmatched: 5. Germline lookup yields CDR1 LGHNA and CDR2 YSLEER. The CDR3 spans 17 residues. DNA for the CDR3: TGCGCCAGCAGCCAAGATTGGGCAGGGGGCTCTGGAAACACCATATATTTT. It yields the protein CASSQDWAGGSGNTIYF.

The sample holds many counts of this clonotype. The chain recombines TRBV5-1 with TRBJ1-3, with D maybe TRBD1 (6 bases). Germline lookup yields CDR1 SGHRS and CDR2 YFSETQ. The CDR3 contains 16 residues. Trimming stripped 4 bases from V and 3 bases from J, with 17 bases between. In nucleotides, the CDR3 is TGCGCCAGCAGCAAACCTTCAGGGGTTGGTGGAAACACCATATATTTT. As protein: CASSKPSGVGGNTIYF.

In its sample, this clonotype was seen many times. CDR3: CASSQFTDTQYF. CDR3 DNA: TGTGCCAGCAGCCAGTTCACAGATACGCAGTATTTT. V gene TRBV7-2 combines with J gene TRBJ2-3; D not certain. The CDR3 consists of 12 residues. Germline CDR1 SGHTA, CDR2 FQGNSA. Deletions cut 5 bases from V and 2 bases from J, with 5 bases between. The whole variable domain, remainder taken from reference TRBV7-2 and TRBJ2-3, is GAGVSQSPSNKVTEKGKDVELRCDPISGHTALYWYRQSLGQGLEFLIYFQGNSAPDKSGLPSDRFSAERTGGSVSTLTIQRTQQEDSAVYLCASSQFTDTQYFGPGTRLTVL.

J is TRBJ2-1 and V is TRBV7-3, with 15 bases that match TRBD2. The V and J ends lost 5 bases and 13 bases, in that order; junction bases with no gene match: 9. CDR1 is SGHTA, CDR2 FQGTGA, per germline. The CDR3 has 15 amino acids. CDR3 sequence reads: CASSPSGTSGGSQFF. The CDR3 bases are TGTGCCAGCAGCCCCTCCGGGACTAGCGGGGGGTCACAGTTCTTC.

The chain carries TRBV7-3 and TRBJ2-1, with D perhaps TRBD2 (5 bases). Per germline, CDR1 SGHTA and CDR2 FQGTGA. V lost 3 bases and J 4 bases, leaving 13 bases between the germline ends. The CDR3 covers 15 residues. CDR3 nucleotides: TGTGCCAGCAGCTTCGGGATGTCGGGTTACAATGAGCAGTTCTTC. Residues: CASSFGMSGYNEQFF.

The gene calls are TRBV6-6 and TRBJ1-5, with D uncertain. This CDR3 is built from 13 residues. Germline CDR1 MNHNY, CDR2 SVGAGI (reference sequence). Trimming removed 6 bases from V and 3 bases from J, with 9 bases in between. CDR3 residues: CASRFRANQPQHF. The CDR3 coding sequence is TGTGCCAGCAGGTTCCGGGCCAATCAGCCCCAGCATTTT.

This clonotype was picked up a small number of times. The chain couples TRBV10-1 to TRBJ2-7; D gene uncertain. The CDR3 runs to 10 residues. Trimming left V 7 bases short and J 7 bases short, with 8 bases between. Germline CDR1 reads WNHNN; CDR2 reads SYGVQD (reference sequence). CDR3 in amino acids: CASKVEEQYF. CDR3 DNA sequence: TGCGCCAGCAAGGTAGAAGAGCAGTACTTC.

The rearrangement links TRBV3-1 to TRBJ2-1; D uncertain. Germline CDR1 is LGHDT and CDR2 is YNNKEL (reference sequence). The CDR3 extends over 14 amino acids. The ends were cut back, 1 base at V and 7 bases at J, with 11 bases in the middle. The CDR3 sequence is CASSQALARNEQFF. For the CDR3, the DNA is TGTGCCAGCAGCCAAGCCCTGGCCAGGAATGAGCAGTTCTTC.

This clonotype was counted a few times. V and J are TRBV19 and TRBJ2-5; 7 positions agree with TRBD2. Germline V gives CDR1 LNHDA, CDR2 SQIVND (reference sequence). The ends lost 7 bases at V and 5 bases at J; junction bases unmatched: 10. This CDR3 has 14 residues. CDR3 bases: TGTGCCAGTAAGAGGGACTCCGGGAGGGAGACCCAGTACTTC. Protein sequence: CASKRDSGRETQYF.

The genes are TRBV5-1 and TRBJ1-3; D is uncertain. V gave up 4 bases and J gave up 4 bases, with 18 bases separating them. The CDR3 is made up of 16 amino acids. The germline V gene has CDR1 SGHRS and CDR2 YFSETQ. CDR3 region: CASSPRFGKAGNTIYF. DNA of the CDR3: TGCGCCAGCAGCCCACGGTTCGGGAAGGCGGGAAACACCATATATTTT.

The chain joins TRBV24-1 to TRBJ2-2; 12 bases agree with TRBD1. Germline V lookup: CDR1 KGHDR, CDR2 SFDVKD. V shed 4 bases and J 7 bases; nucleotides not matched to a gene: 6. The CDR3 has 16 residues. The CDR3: CATSDPGQGAVGELFF. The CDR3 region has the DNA TGTGCCACCAGTGACCCGGGACAGGGGGCCGTCGGGGAGCTGTTTTTT.

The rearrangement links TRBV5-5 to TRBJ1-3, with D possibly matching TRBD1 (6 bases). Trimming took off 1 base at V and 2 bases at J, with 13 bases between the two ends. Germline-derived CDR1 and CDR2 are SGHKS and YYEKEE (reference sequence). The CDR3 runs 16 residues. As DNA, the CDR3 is TGTGCCAGCAGCTTGACAGGGTCCTCCCCTGGAAACACCATATATTTT. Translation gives CASSLTGSSPGNTIYF.